This is a list of T cell receptor beta chains from one sample in a study of Ad26.COV2.S vaccination and SARS-CoV-2 variants. Clones were read by immunoSEQ multiplex PCR, and TCRdb kept only the in-frame ones, dropping some. The table includes 300,000 to 350,000 clones, around four fifths detected once. Specimen: peripheral blood, collected in a trial of Ad26.COV2.S vaccine versus placebo. The source is a person aged 18-65 years who received the Ad26.COV2.S COVID-19 vaccine or a placebo. Each CDR3 is given with its conserved first and last residue. The D gene is left open where the match is weak. Clone size is shown for a subset of rows, as once, few, many or a class of expanded clone.

abundance: NA; v_gene: TRBV10-3; j_gene: TRBJ2-2; d_gene: NA; CDR3nt: TGTGCCATCAGTGAGTACTCCGGGGAGCTGTTTTTT; CDR3aa: CAISEYSGELFF
abundance: NA; v_gene: TRBV3-1/TRBV3-2; j_gene: TRBJ1-2; d_gene: NA; CDR3nt: TGTGCCAGCAGCCAAAACAGGGACGGTGGCTACACCTTC; CDR3aa: CASSQNRDGGYTF
abundance: NA; v_gene: TRBV13; j_gene: TRBJ1-1; d_gene: NA; CDR3nt: TGTGCCAGCAGCTTACTGGTTGAAGCTTTCTTT; CDR3aa: CASSLLVEAFF
abundance: NA; v_gene: TRBV9; j_gene: TRBJ1-2; d_gene: NA; CDR3nt: TGTGCCAGCAGCGCCTCTCGAAGGGATGGTGGCTACACCTTC; CDR3aa: CASSASRRDGGYTF
abundance: once; v_gene: TRBV2; j_gene: TRBJ2-5; d_gene: TRBD1; CDR3nt: TGTGCCAGCAGTTCAAACAGGGGCATGGGGGAGACCCAGTACTTC; CDR3aa: CASSSNRGMGETQYF
abundance: NA; v_gene: TRBV6-6; j_gene: TRBJ2-7; d_gene: NA; CDR3nt: TGTGCCAGCAGTTACTCGACCTCAAGGCCGGCCTACGAGCAGTACTTC; CDR3aa: CASSYSTSRPAYEQYF
abundance: NA; v_gene: TRBV10-1; j_gene: TRBJ2-3; d_gene: TRBD1; CDR3nt: TGCGCCAGCAGTGCAGGGGGCGAAACAGATACGCAGTATTTT; CDR3aa: CASSAGGETDTQYF
abundance: once; v_gene: TRBV27; j_gene: TRBJ2-3; d_gene: NA; CDR3nt: TGTGCCAGCAGTTCCGCCGGGACCAGGGAGTATTTT; CDR3aa: CASSSAGTREYF
abundance: NA; v_gene: TRBV10-3; j_gene: TRBJ2-1; d_gene: TRBD2; CDR3nt: TGTGCCATCAGTGATAGAGCGGGGGACTACAATGAGCAGTTCTTC; CDR3aa: CAISDRAGDYNEQFF
abundance: once; v_gene: TRBV29-1; j_gene: TRBJ1-2; d_gene: NA; CDR3nt: TGCAGCGTTGAAGGCAGGGGCTTAAACTATGGCTACACCTTC; CDR3aa: CSVEGRGLNYGYTF
abundance: NA; v_gene: TRBV11-3; j_gene: TRBJ2-1; d_gene: TRBD2; CDR3nt: TGTGCCAGCAGCTTAGTTGGGGGGGGACCCTACAATGAGCAGTTCTTC; CDR3aa: CASSLVGGGPYNEQFF
abundance: NA; v_gene: TRBV29-1; j_gene: TRBJ2-5; d_gene: NA; CDR3nt: TGCAGCGTTGCTCGGGGGTTGGGAGAGACCCAGTACTTC; CDR3aa: CSVARGLGETQYF
abundance: NA; v_gene: TRBV5-1; j_gene: TRBJ1-1; d_gene: NA; CDR3nt: TGCGCCAGCAGCTTGGGGGCCGGGGGGCTGGGCACGAGCACTGAAGCTTTCTTT; CDR3aa: CASSLGAGGLGTSTEAFF
abundance: NA; v_gene: TRBV5-4; j_gene: TRBJ1-2; d_gene: NA; CDR3nt: TGTGCCAGCAGCCTTAAGGCACAGGGCTCGCTAGGCGGCTACACCTTC; CDR3aa: CASSLKAQGSLGGYTF
abundance: NA; v_gene: TRBV9; j_gene: TRBJ2-1; d_gene: NA; CDR3nt: TGTGCCAGCAGCTACGGGGCTGGGGACAATGAGCAGTTCTTC; CDR3aa: CASSYGAGDNEQFF
abundance: NA; v_gene: TRBV7-2; j_gene: TRBJ2-7; d_gene: TRBD2; CDR3nt: TGTGCCAGCAGCTTCCGGACTAGCGGGCTCTACGAGCAGTACTTC; CDR3aa: CASSFRTSGLYEQYF
abundance: NA; v_gene: TRBV7-2; j_gene: TRBJ2-1; d_gene: TRBD1; CDR3nt: TGTGCCAGCAGCTTAGTAGGTGGGACAGGGGAGTTCTTC; CDR3aa: CASSLVGGTGEFF
abundance: NA; v_gene: TRBV7-9; j_gene: TRBJ1-1; d_gene: NA; CDR3nt: TGTGCCAGCAGCTTAGTCCAGGATTGGGACCCTGAAGCTTTCTTT; CDR3aa: CASSLVQDWDPEAFF
abundance: NA; v_gene: TRBV15; j_gene: TRBJ2-5; d_gene: NA; CDR3nt: TGTGCCACCGTCAGGGAAGGGTGGGAGACCCAGTACTTC; CDR3aa: CATVREGWETQYF
abundance: NA; v_gene: TRBV6-6; j_gene: TRBJ1-1; d_gene: NA; CDR3nt: TGTGCCAGCCTTGGGGTTACTGAAGCTTTCTTT; CDR3aa: CASLGVTEAFF
abundance: NA; v_gene: TRBV2; j_gene: TRBJ2-3; d_gene: TRBD2; CDR3nt: TGTGCCAGCAGCCAATACGGGGGGGTTAGCACAGATACGCAGTATTTT; CDR3aa: CASSQYGGVSTDTQYF
abundance: NA; v_gene: TRBV29-1; j_gene: TRBJ1-2; d_gene: NA; CDR3nt: TGCAGCGTTGAAGGGGGACCCTATGGCTACACCTTC; CDR3aa: CSVEGGPYGYTF
abundance: NA; v_gene: TRBV5-4; j_gene: TRBJ2-3; d_gene: TRBD2; CDR3nt: TGTGCCAGCAGCACTAGCGGGGGGGCTGGAGATACGCAGTATTTT; CDR3aa: CASSTSGGAGDTQYF
abundance: NA; v_gene: TRBV19; j_gene: TRBJ1-1; d_gene: TRBD1; CDR3nt: TGTGCCAGTAGTATTCTACAGGGGGCGGCTGAAGCTTTCTTT; CDR3aa: CASSILQGAAEAFF
abundance: NA; v_gene: TRBV27; j_gene: TRBJ1-1; d_gene: NA; CDR3nt: TGTGCCAGCAGTTGGGGCACTCGGGACACTGAAGCTTTCTTT; CDR3aa: CASSWGTRDTEAFF
abundance: NA; v_gene: TRBV10-3; j_gene: TRBJ2-5; d_gene: TRBD2; CDR3nt: TGTGCCATCAAAGGGGAGACGGGGACTACTCAGGAAGAGACCCAGTACTTC; CDR3aa: CAIKGETGTTQEETQYF
abundance: once; v_gene: TRBV7-3; j_gene: TRBJ2-5; d_gene: NA; CDR3nt: TGTGCCAGCAGCCCCTCTCCCCAAGAGACCCAGTACTTC; CDR3aa: CASSPSPQETQYF
abundance: NA; v_gene: TRBV9; j_gene: TRBJ2-3; d_gene: TRBD2; CDR3nt: TGTGCCAGCAGCCCCATGGGCGGGGGGGCTCGCACAGATACGCAGTATTTT; CDR3aa: CASSPMGGGARTDTQYF
abundance: NA; v_gene: TRBV6-6; j_gene: TRBJ2-1; d_gene: NA; CDR3nt: TGTGCCAGCAGGGAGGGGGGGGTGTTTTACAATGAGCAGTTCTTC; CDR3aa: CASREGGVFYNEQFF
abundance: NA; v_gene: TRBV5-1; j_gene: TRBJ2-3; d_gene: TRBD1; CDR3nt: TGCGCCAGCAGCCTACAAACAGGGGGCAACACAGATACGCAGTATTTT; CDR3aa: CASSLQTGGNTDTQYF
abundance: NA; v_gene: TRBV6-1; j_gene: TRBJ1-2; d_gene: NA; CDR3nt: TGTGCCAGCAGTGAAGCAGGTTATGGCTACACCTTC; CDR3aa: CASSEAGYGYTF